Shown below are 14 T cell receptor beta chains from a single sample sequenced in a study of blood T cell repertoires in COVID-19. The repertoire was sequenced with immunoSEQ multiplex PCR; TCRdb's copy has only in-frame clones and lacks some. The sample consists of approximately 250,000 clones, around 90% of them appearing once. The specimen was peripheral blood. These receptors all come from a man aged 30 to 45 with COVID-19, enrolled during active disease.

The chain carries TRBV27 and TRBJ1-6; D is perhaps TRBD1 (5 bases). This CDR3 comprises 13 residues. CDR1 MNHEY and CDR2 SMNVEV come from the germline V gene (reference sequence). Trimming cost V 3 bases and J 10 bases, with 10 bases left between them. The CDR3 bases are TGTGCCAGCAGTTTTGACAGAAGCTCACCCCTCCACTTT. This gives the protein CASSFDRSSPLHF.

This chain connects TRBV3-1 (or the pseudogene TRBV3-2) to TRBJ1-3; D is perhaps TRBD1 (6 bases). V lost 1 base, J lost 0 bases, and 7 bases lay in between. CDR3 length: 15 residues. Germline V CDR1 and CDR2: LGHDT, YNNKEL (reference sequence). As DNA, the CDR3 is TGTGCCAGCAGCCAAGGGACAGCCTCTGGAAACACCATATATTTT. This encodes CASSQGTASGNTIYF.

The CDR3 sequence is CASSLSQGVGNQPQHF. In DNA form, the CDR3 reads TGTGCCAGCAGCCTATCCCAGGGGGTAGGCAATCAGCCCCAGCATTTT. V is TRBV7-9 and J is TRBJ1-5; 7 nucleotides agree with TRBD1. V lost 5 bases and J lost 2; bases outside the gene matches: 9. The CDR3 is 16 residues long. Germline CDR1 and CDR2: SEHNR and FQNEAQ (reference sequence). Combining the CDR3 with reference TRBV7-9 and TRBJ1-5 gives the whole variable domain DTGVSQNPRHKITKRGQNVTFRCDPISEHNRLYWYRQTLGQGPEFLTYFQNEAQLEKSRLLSDRFSAERPKGSFSTLEIQRTEQGDSAMYLCASSLSQGVGNQPQHFGDGTRLSIL.

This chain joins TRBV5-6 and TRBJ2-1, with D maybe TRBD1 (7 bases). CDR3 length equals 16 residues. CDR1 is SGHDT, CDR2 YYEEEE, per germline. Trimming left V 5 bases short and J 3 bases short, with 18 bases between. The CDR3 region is CASSRIDREDYNEQFF. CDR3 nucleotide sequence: TGTGCCAGCAGTCGAATCGACAGGGAGGACTACAATGAGCAGTTCTTC.

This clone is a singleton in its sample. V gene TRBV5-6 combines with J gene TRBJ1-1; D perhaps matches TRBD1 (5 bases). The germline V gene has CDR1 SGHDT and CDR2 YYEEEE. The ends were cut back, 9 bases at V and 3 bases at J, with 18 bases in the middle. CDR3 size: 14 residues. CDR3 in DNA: TGTGCCACCCTAAATCGGGGGGTGGACACTGAAGCTTTCTTT. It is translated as CATLNRGVDTEAFF.

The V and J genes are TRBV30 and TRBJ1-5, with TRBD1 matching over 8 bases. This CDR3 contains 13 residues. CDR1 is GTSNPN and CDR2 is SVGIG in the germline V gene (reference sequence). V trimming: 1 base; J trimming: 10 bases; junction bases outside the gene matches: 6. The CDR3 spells CAWSGTGNTPQHF. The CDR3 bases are TGTGCCTGGAGTGGGACAGGGAATACACCCCAGCATTTT.

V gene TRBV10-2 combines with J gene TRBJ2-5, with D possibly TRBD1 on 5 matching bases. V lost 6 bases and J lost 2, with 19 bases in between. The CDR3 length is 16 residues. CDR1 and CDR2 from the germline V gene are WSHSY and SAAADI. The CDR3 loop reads CASRTLSKGSQETQYF. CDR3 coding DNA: TGCGCCAGCAGGACCCTTTCAAAGGGGTCTCAAGAGACCCAGTACTTC.

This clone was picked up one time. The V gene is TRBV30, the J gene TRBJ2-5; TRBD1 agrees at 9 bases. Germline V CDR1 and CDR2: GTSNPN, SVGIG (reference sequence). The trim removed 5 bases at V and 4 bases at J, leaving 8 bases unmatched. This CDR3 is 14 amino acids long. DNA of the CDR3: TGTGCCTGGGATCCGGGACAGGGAAGAGAGACCCAGTACTTC. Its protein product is CAWDPGQGRETQYF.

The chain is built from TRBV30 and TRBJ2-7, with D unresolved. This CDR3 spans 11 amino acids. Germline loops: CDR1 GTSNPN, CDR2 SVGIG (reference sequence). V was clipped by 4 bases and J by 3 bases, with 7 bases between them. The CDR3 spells CAWTTLYEQYF. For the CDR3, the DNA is TGTGCCTGGACTACCCTCTACGAGCAGTACTTC.

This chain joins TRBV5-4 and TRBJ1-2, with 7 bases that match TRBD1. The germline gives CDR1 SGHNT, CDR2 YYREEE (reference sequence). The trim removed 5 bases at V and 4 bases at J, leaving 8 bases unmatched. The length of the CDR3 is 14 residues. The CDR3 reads CASSPFEGAYGYTF. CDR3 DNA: TGTGCCAGCAGTCCATTCGAGGGGGCCTATGGCTACACCTTC.

The CDR3 nucleotides are TGTGCCAGCAGCTTAGGGGGGGGCACAGATACGCAGTATTTT. Translated, it gives CASSLGGGTDTQYF. The chain carries TRBV5-5 and TRBJ2-3; a weak D match, TRBD2 (7 bases). This CDR3 contains 14 residues. The ends were cut back, 2 bases at V and 1 base at J, with 8 bases in the middle. Germline assignment: CDR1 SGHKS and CDR2 YYEKEE (reference sequence).

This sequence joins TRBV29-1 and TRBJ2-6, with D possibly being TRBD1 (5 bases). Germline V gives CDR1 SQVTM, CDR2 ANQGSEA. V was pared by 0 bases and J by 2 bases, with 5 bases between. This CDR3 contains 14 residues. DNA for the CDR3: TGCAGCGTTGAAGAAGGGGCTGGGGCCAACGTCCTGACTTTC. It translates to CSVEEGAGANVLTF.

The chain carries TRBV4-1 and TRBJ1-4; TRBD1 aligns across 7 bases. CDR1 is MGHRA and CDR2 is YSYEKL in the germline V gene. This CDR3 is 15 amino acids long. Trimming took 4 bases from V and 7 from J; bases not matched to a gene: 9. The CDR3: CASSPRDRWGEKLFF. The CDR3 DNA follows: TGCGCCAGCAGCCCAAGGGACAGATGGGGTGAAAAACTGTTTTTT.

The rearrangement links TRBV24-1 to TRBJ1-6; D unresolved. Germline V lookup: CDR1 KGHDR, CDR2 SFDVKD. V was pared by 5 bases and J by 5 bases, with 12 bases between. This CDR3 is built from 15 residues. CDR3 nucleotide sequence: TGTGCCACCAGTGTCCTCCGCCTAGATAATTCACCCCTCCACTTT. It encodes CATSVLRLDNSPLHF.